This TCR beta chain was retrieved from a study of T cell changes during pregnancy in multiple sclerosis. Produced via immunoSEQ multiplex PCR; TCRdb's table is partial and in-frame only. Seen here are 70,000 to 95,000 clones, 94% observed once, and the top ten hold around 1.8%. This clone was counted only a few times. There are 19 residues in the CDR3. V shed 5 bases, J shed 1 base, and the junction held 11 bases outside the gene matches. Germline-derived CDR1 and CDR2 are SEHNR and FQNEAQ (reference sequence). The genes are TRBV7-9 and TRBJ2-1; 13 bases agree with TRBD2. The TCR originated in a female donor in good health, enrolled as a control in a pregnancy study. The sequences come from peripheral blood, collected after pregnancy. This chain's CDR3 is CASSAPGLAGRGSYNEQFF. Here the CDR3 DNA reads TGTGCCAGCAGCGCTCCGGGACTAGCGGGAAGAGGTTCCTACAATGAGCAGTTCTTC.